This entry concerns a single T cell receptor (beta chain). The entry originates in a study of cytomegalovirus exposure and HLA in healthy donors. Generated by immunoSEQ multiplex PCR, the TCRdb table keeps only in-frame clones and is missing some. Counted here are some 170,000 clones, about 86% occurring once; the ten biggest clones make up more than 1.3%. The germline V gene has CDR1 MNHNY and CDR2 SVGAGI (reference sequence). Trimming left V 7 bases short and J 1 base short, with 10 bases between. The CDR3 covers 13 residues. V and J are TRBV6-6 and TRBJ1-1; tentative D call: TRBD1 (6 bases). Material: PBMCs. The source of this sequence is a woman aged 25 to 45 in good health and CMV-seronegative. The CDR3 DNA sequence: TGTGCCAGCAAAAACAGGGAGAACACTGAAGCTTTCTTT. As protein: CASKNRENTEAFF.